Below are 23 T cell receptor beta chains sequenced from a single sample in a study of response to subunit inactivated influenza vaccine (dated by TCRdb to the late 2010s). The library came from RT-PCR. These reads were obtained on an Illumina HiSeq 2500. TCRdb trimmed the raw reads at Q25, called clones with MiXCR and kept productive beta chains. Entries are consolidated by CDR3 protein sequence, retaining the most common genes and DNA. This sample has roughly 670,000 distinct CDR3 sequences in its table, and roughly 15% of those were observed once. The ten biggest clones cover approximately 7.6% of the sample. The sample in question was PBMCs from blood, obtained less than 15 days before vaccination. The source of these receptors is a man aged 45 to 65 who received an inactivated influenza vaccine. Donor details come from another sample of the same person, matched by shared clones.

V gene TRBV20-1 combines with J gene TRBJ2-1; TRBD1 might be the D (6 bases). The CDR3 covers 13 residues. V was cut by 6 bases and J by 4 bases, with 13 bases left in between. Germline lookup yields CDR1 DFQATT and CDR2 SNEGSKA (reference sequence). The CDR3, as DNA: TGCAGTGCCGAGACAGGCGGATACAATGAGCAGTTCTTC. It is translated as CSAETGGYNEQFF.

This clonotype was counted between two and nine times. This chain connects TRBV19 to TRBJ2-7, with 7 positions matching TRBD1. Losses at the gene ends were 9 bases for V and 3 bases for J; bases not matched to a gene: 8. Germline V lookup: CDR1 LNHDA, CDR2 SQIVND (reference sequence). There are 13 residues in the CDR3. The CDR3 DNA reads as TGTGCCAGCACCGGGACAGCCGACTACGAGCAGTACTTC. It codes for CASTGTADYEQYF.

Ten or more counts support this clonotype. V usage is TRBV7-6 and J usage is TRBJ1-4, with a weak D call TRBD1 (6 bases). The CDR3 runs 15 residues. Germline CDR1 and CDR2: SGHVS and FNYEAQ. Trimming removed 0 bases from V and 3 bases from J, with 8 bases in between. The CDR3: CASSLATGPNEKLFF. In DNA form, the CDR3 reads TGTGCCAGCAGCTTAGCAACAGGGCCTAATGAAAAACTGTTTTTT.

This clonotype was counted a few times. The chain recombines TRBV5-1 with TRBJ1-1; a weak D match, TRBD1 (6 bases). V was shortened by 4 bases and J by 6 bases, with 13 bases between the two germline ends. CDR1 and CDR2 (germline): SGHRS, YFSETQ. The CDR3 has 13 residues. The CDR3, as DNA: TGCGCCAGCAGCCCTAGGGGGGGTTCTGAAGCTTTCTTT. Translating it yields CASSPRGGSEAFF.

The V gene is TRBV5-1, the J gene TRBJ2-7, with 12 nucleotides matching TRBD2. Germline V gives CDR1 SGHRS, CDR2 YFSETQ. The ends lost 4 bases at V and 3 bases at J; junction bases unmatched: 11. There are 17 residues in the CDR3. CDR3 coding DNA: TGCGCCAGCAGCGTCGCAACACTAGCGGGAGGAAACTACGAGCAGTACTTC. Translation: CASSVATLAGGNYEQYF.

The chain uses TRBV12-3 or TRBV12-4 and TRBJ1-1; D is ambiguous. CDR3 length: 11 amino acids. Deletions cut 3 bases from V and 6 bases from J, with 5 bases between. The CDR3 DNA follows: TGTGCCAGCAGTTTTTTATCTGAAGCTTTCTTT. Its protein product is CASSFLSEAFF.

This clonotype was counted many times. V gene TRBV28 combines with J gene TRBJ2-4; TRBD2 is a possible D gene (6 bases). Germline CDR1 MDHEN, CDR2 SYDVKM. With 6 bases removed from V and 3 bases from J, the gap between germline ends came to 12 bases. This CDR3 contains 14 residues. Here the CDR3 DNA reads TGTGCCAGCAGGGGGGGAGGTGTCAAAAACATTCAGTACTTC. Amino acid sequence: CASRGGGVKNIQYF.

This clonotype has a handful of counts. CDR3 nucleotides: TGTGCCAGCAGTTACTCTGGGATGTACGTCGGGGAGCTGTTTTTT. Translating gives CASSYSGMYVGELFF. The V and J genes are TRBV6-5 and TRBJ2-2; D unclear. This CDR3 has 15 residues. CDR1 MNHEY and CDR2 SVGAGI come from the germline V gene. Trimming stripped 0 bases from V and 7 bases from J, with 12 bases between.

The V call is TRBV5-1, the J call TRBJ2-1; no clear D gene. V lost 1 base, J lost 9 bases, and 8 bases lay in between. Germline V CDR1 and CDR2: SGHRS, YFSETQ. The CDR3 spans 12 residues. The CDR3 nucleotides are TGCGCCAGCAGCTTGAGTGCATTTGAGCAGTTCTTC. This gives the protein CASSLSAFEQFF.

The gene calls are TRBV5-5 and TRBJ2-7; D is ambiguous. Trimming cost V 2 bases and J 2 bases, with 17 bases left between them. The CDR3 is made up of 16 amino acids. Germline V gene lookup returns CDR1 SGHKS and CDR2 YYEKEE (reference sequence). The chain's CDR3 is CASSFTPAGVTYEQYF. CDR3 nucleotide sequence: TGTGCCAGCAGCTTTACCCCGGCAGGCGTTACCTACGAGCAGTACTTC. Full variable domain (outside the CDR3, taken from reference TRBV5-5 and TRBJ2-7): DAGVTQSPTHLIKTRGQQVTLRCSPISGHKSVSWYQQVLGQGPQFIFQYYEKEERGRGNFPDRFSARQFPNYSSELNVNALLLGDSALYLCASSFTPAGVTYEQYFGPGTRLTVT.

This clonotype was observed a single time. The V gene is TRBV7-9, the J gene TRBJ2-3; possible D gene TRBD1, 7 bases. V lost 2 bases and J lost 0, with 15 bases in between. Germline V gene lookup returns CDR1 SEHNR and CDR2 FQNEAQ (reference sequence). The CDR3 totals 17 residues. The CDR3 region has the DNA TGTGCCAGCAGCTTAAGTGGAGGGGGCTCTAGCACAGATACGCAGTATTTT. Its translation is CASSLSGGGSSTDTQYF.

This clonotype was found a few times. The chain couples TRBV20-1 to TRBJ1-2; D remains unclear. From germline, CDR1 is DFQATT and CDR2 SNEGSKA (reference sequence). The CDR3 covers 12 residues. The ends were cut back, 6 bases at V and 9 bases at J, with 17 bases in the middle. The CDR3 protein is CSAFDWVESYTF. CDR3 DNA: TGCAGTGCGTTTGATTGGGTTGAAAGCTACACCTTC.

This chain links TRBV6-1 with TRBJ1-3; D possibly corresponds to TRBD1 (5 bases). Per the germline V gene, CDR1 is MNHNS and CDR2 is SASEGT. The germline V and J ends were trimmed by 6 bases and 2 bases, with 11 bases remaining between them. This CDR3 has 14 amino acids. CDR3 protein: CASRPSGPGNTIYF. The CDR3 coding sequence is TGTGCCAGCAGACCCTCGGGGCCTGGAAACACCATATATTTT.

V is TRBV15 and J is TRBJ1-1, with D tentatively TRBD1 (6 bases). This CDR3 region has 13 residues. CDR1 LNHNV and CDR2 YYDKDF come from the germline V gene (reference sequence). V dropped 1 base and J dropped 6 bases, with 9 bases sitting between them. CDR3 in DNA: TGTGCCACCAGCAGAGCAGGGGCGGCTGAAGCTTTCTTT. This encodes CATSRAGAAEAFF.

In its sample, this clonotype was seen many times. The chain employs TRBV7-2 and TRBJ2-7, with D maybe TRBD2 (7 bases). Germline V gene data show CDR1 as SGHTA and CDR2 as FQGNSA. This CDR3 is built from 13 residues. Deletions cut 3 bases from V and 6 bases from J, with 12 bases between. The CDR3 region has the DNA TGTGCCAGCAGCTTGATGAGGGGGGGCGAGCAGTACTTC. Protein: CASSLMRGGEQYF.

This clonotype was seen a few times. This sequence joins TRBV4-3 and TRBJ2-1; no firm D call. Trimming left V 0 bases short and J 7 bases short, with 19 bases between. Germline loops: CDR1 LGHNA, CDR2 YSLEER. The CDR3 has 17 amino acids. The CDR3 region is CASSQEIGVGRVNEQFF. CDR3 sequence (DNA): TGCGCCAGCAGCCAAGAAATAGGAGTGGGTAGGGTTAATGAGCAGTTCTTC.

The table lists this clonotype with a few counts. V is TRBV5-1 and J is TRBJ2-3; the D is unclear. The germline CDR1 and CDR2 sequences are SGHRS and YFSETQ. Trimming cost V 0 bases and J 0 bases, with 11 bases left between them. The CDR3 contains 16 residues. The CDR3 DNA reads as TGCGCCAGCAGCTTGGCCACAGTTCCTAGCACAGATACGCAGTATTTT. Its protein is CASSLATVPSTDTQYF.

About this clonotype: One end of the junction fails to match germline, which may point to a read error. The chain combines TRBV4-1 with TRBJ2-5; no reliable D call. CDR1 MGHRA and CDR2 YSYEKL come from the germline V gene. The CDR3 loop spans 14 amino acids. CDR3 sequence (DNA): TGCGCCAGCAGCCAAACCGGCCAGCGTGAGACCCATTACTTC. Encoded protein: CASSQTGQRETHYF.

The gene calls are TRBV9 and TRBJ2-1; 9 nucleotides align to TRBD2. The V gene's germline CDR1 is SGDLS and CDR2 YYNGEE. V lost 3 bases, J lost 8 bases, and 12 bases stayed unmatched. The CDR3 sequence is 16 residues long. The CDR3 reads CASSASGRPAGDEQFF. The CDR3 coding sequence is TGTGCCAGCAGCGCCAGCGGGAGGCCCGCCGGGGATGAGCAGTTCTTC.

V is TRBV20-1 and J is TRBJ2-5, with D tentatively TRBD1 or TRBD2 (5 bases each). There are 14 residues in the CDR3. The V gene lost 3 bases and the J gene lost 7 bases, with 18 bases spanning the gap. Germline V gene data show CDR1 as DFQATT and CDR2 as SNEGSKA (reference sequence). In DNA, the CDR3 is TGCAGTGCTAGTTCCTCCGGGACCCTAGGGACCCAGTACTTC. Protein: CSASSSGTLGTQYF.

A few counts support this clonotype. The J gene is TRBJ1-1, the V gene TRBV9, with D uncertain. V was cut by 1 base and J by 1 base, with 14 bases left in between. The length of the CDR3 is 16 residues. From germline, CDR1 is SGDLS and CDR2 YYNGEE. The CDR3 protein is CASSVQTDTGNTEAFF. CDR3 DNA sequence: TGTGCCAGCAGCGTACAGACCGACACGGGGAACACTGAAGCTTTCTTT.

This clonotype was detected only a few times. The rearrangement links TRBV11-1 to TRBJ2-3; 15 bases agree with TRBD2. The ends lost 5 bases at V and 8 bases at J; junction bases unmatched: 14. The germline V gene encodes CDR1 SGHAT and CDR2 FQDESV (reference sequence). The CDR3 loop spans 18 amino acids. CDR3 bases: TGTGCCAGCAGCACCTGGACTAGCGGGGGGGACAACGTATTTACGCAGTATTTT. This codes for CASSTWTSGGDNVFTQYF.

This clonotype occurred many times. The junction departs from germline at one end; a sequencing error may be responsible. This sequence joins TRBV5-1 and TRBJ2-2; D is undetermined. This CDR3 is built from 12 residues. The germline V gene encodes CDR1 SGHRS and CDR2 YFSETQ. The CDR3 coding sequence is TGTGCCAGCAGTTCCCGCACCGGGGAGCTGTTTTTT. This gives the protein CASSSRTGELFF.